A single sample gave rise to the 21 T cell receptor beta chains below, sequenced in a study of T cell changes during pregnancy in multiple sclerosis. Produced via immunoSEQ multiplex PCR; TCRdb's table is partial and in-frame only. The table records some 80,000 clones, roughly nine tenths of them present only once. Sequences were derived from peripheral blood, sampled in the first trimester of pregnancy. These receptors were collected from a female donor with multiple sclerosis, enrolled in a pregnancy study.

This chain uses TRBV19 with TRBJ1-2, with 8 nucleotides matching TRBD1. Trimming at V came to 6 bases and at J to 5 bases, leaving 14 bases not matched to a gene. This CDR3 is 16 amino acids long. Germline values: CDR1 LNHDA, CDR2 SQIVND (reference sequence). This chain's CDR3 is CASSLRADREIYGYTF. The DNA of the CDR3 is TGTGCCAGTAGCCTACGAGCGGACAGGGAGATATATGGCTACACCTTC.

The V gene is TRBV5-1, the J gene TRBJ1-1, with TRBD1 matching 8 bases. The germline gives CDR1 SGHRS, CDR2 YFSETQ. CDR3 length equals 16 residues. The J segment lost 4 bases and the V segment lost 1 base, leaving 9 bases of the junction unmatched. CDR3 loop: CASSLTGGLGGTEAFF. The CDR3, as DNA: TGCGCCAGCAGCTTGACAGGGGGGCTTGGTGGCACTGAAGCTTTCTTT. Using reference TRBV5-1 and TRBJ1-1 for the parts outside the CDR3, the full variable domain is KAGVTQTPRYLIKTRGQQVTLSCSPISGHRSVSWYQQTPGQGLQFLFEYFSETQRNKGNFPGRFSGRQFSNSRSEMNVSTLELGDSALYLCASSLTGGLGGTEAFFGQGTRLTVV.

This chain connects TRBV6-1 to TRBJ1-5, with TRBD1 matching over 7 bases. Germline loops: CDR1 MNHNS, CDR2 SASEGT. Trimming removed 10 bases from V and 3 bases from J; junction bases left unmatched: 12. This CDR3 comprises 15 residues. The CDR3: CATDWTGGINQPQHF. The CDR3 region has the DNA TGTGCCACTGATTGGACAGGAGGGATCAATCAGCCCCAGCATTTT.

The count of this clone is one. The chain has TRBV6-1 and TRBJ2-2; TRBD1 might be the D (6 bases). Germline lookup yields CDR1 MNHNS and CDR2 SASEGT. V gave up 6 bases and J gave up 5 bases, with 13 bases separating them. The CDR3 consists of 14 residues. CDR3 nucleotides: TGTGCCAGCAGCCGGGACATAGGGACCGGGGAGCTGTTTTTT. This encodes CASSRDIGTGELFF.

CDR3 protein: CASSPGLSLSTDTQYF. The DNA of the CDR3 is TGTGCCAGCAGCCCGGGACTGTCGTTAAGCACAGATACGCAGTATTTT. The chain joins TRBV6-6 to TRBJ2-3, with a possible D match to TRBD2 (6 bases). CDR3 size: 16 residues. The germline V gene has CDR1 MNHNY and CDR2 SVGAGI (reference sequence). V was trimmed by 6 bases and J by 0 bases, leaving 16 bases between them.

This chain connects TRBV6-5 to TRBJ2-1, with a tentative D call TRBD2 (6 bases). In germline, CDR1 is MNHEY, CDR2 SVGAGI. The CDR3 has 12 amino acids. V was cut by 7 bases and J by 10 bases, with 14 bases left in between. The CDR3 DNA sequence: TGTGCCAGCACCTCCACGGGGGTAGAGCAGTTCTTC. Protein sequence: CASTSTGVEQFF.

CDR3 sequence: CASSVGLAGGEAGELFF. The CDR3, as DNA: TGTGCCAGCAGCGTAGGTTTAGCGGGAGGGGAGGCCGGGGAGCTGTTTTTT. This chain joins TRBV9 and TRBJ2-2; TRBD2 aligns across 11 bases. This CDR3 has 17 residues. Germline CDR1 and CDR2: SGDLS and YYNGEE. Unmatched junction bases numbered 7, after V lost 0 bases and J lost 6 bases.

This clone was observed a single time. V gene TRBV19 combines with J gene TRBJ2-3; unclear D gene. CDR3 size: 14 residues. Trimming stripped 1 base from V and 2 bases from J, with 7 bases between. Germline-derived CDR1 and CDR2 are LNHDA and SQIVND (reference sequence). CDR3 sequence: CASSIGHFTDTQYF. CDR3 nucleotides: TGTGCCAGTAGTATAGGGCATTTCACAGATACGCAGTATTTT.

The chain joins TRBV27 to TRBJ2-5; D uncertain. Germline V gene sequence: CDR1 MNHEY, CDR2 SMNVEV (reference sequence). CDR3 length: 12 amino acids. The germline V and J ends were trimmed by 3 bases and 7 bases, with 9 bases remaining between them. The CDR3 DNA follows: TGTGCCAGCAGTTTTTCATCGGGGACCCAGTACTTC. Its translation: CASSFSSGTQYF.

CDR3 amino acids: CASSRQGYDGYTF. The DNA for the CDR3 is TGTGCCAGCAGCAGACAGGGGTACGATGGCTACACCTTC. The V gene is TRBV9, the J gene TRBJ1-2, with 8 bases identical to TRBD1. This CDR3 comprises 13 residues. CDR1 SGDLS and CDR2 YYNGEE come from the germline V gene. J was trimmed by 6 bases and V by 4 bases; bases with no gene match: 5.

The chain links TRBV19 to TRBJ1-2, with D unresolved. The germline gives CDR1 LNHDA, CDR2 SQIVND (reference sequence). This CDR3 spans 12 amino acids. The V and J ends lost 5 bases and 3 bases respectively, with 7 bases between them. The CDR3 DNA sequence: TGTGCCAGTAGTGCGTCGGACTATGGCTACACCTTC. Translated: CASSASDYGYTF.

V usage is TRBV7-2 and J usage is TRBJ1-2; 11 nucleotides match TRBD1. Per the germline V gene, CDR1 is SGHTA and CDR2 is FQGNSA. The CDR3 has 15 amino acids. The V and J ends lost 5 bases and 8 bases, in that order; junction bases with no gene match: 10. In DNA form, the CDR3 reads TGTGCCAGCAGCGTCAACGGACAGGGGGCGTCAGGCTACACCTTC. Amino acid sequence: CASSVNGQGASGYTF.

V gene TRBV29-1 combines with J gene TRBJ2-2, with D tentatively TRBD1 (5 bases). Germline V gives CDR1 SQVTM, CDR2 ANQGSEA. The length of the CDR3 is 13 residues. The V gene lost 7 bases and the J gene lost 4 bases, with 13 bases spanning the gap. The CDR3 sequence: CSGKTASTGELFF. For the CDR3, the DNA is TGCAGCGGGAAGACAGCGAGCACCGGGGAGCTGTTTTTT.

V and J are TRBV9 and TRBJ1-5; 11 bases are a match to TRBD1. Germline assignment: CDR1 SGDLS and CDR2 YYNGEE. With V trimmed by 8 bases and J by 4 bases, 2 bases remained unmatched. The CDR3 length is 13 residues. CDR3 residues: CARRDRGNQPQHF. The CDR3 bases are TGTGCCAGGCGGGACAGGGGGAATCAGCCCCAGCATTTT.

Here the CDR3 reads CSVGQADTQYF. CDR3 DNA sequence: TGCAGCGTTGGGCAGGCAGATACGCAGTATTTT. The V gene is TRBV29-1, the J gene TRBJ2-3, with D hard to call. Germline CDR1 is SQVTM and CDR2 is ANQGSEA. CDR3 size: 11 residues. Trimming shortened V by 4 bases and J by 4 bases, and 6 bases separated the two germline ends.

V usage is TRBV12-5 and J usage is TRBJ2-7, with unresolved D. The ends were cut back, 2 bases at V and 6 bases at J, with 11 bases in the middle. The CDR3 is made up of 13 amino acids. CDR1 is LGHNT and CDR2 is FRNRAP in the germline V gene. The CDR3 reads CASGLKTTGEQYF. The CDR3 bases are TGTGCTAGTGGTTTGAAAACAACGGGCGAGCAGTACTTC.

Notes on this clone: The same CDR3 also results from other DNA sequences found in this sample. This chain uses TRBV4-3 with TRBJ2-6, with D unclear. The CDR3 consists of 16 residues. Trimming cost V 0 bases and J 0 bases, with 6 bases left between them. Looked up from germline, CDR1 is LGHNA and CDR2 is YSLEER. CDR3 sequence: CASSQDRGSGANVLTF. CDR3 in DNA: TGCGCCAGCAGCCAAGATCGAGGCTCTGGGGCCAACGTCCTGACTTTC.

The chain has TRBV4-1 and TRBJ2-7; 8 bases match TRBD2. V dropped 4 bases and J dropped 3; count of bases not matched to a gene: 11. Per the germline V gene, CDR1 is MGHRA and CDR2 is YSYEKL. This CDR3 region has 16 residues. This CDR3 reads CASSPTIAGNVYEQYF. The CDR3 DNA is TGCGCCAGCAGCCCCACTATAGCGGGAAACGTCTACGAGCAGTACTTC.

This clone was seen a handful of times. This chain connects TRBV15 to TRBJ1-1, with D tentatively TRBD1 (5 bases). Trimming took 2 bases from V and 1 from J, leaving 8 bases between them. The CDR3 has 14 amino acids. Germline V gene lookup returns CDR1 LNHNV and CDR2 YYDKDF (reference sequence). CDR3 amino acids: CATSRTRANTEAFF. As DNA, the CDR3 is TGTGCCACCAGCAGAACCAGGGCGAACACTGAAGCTTTCTTT. The variable domain in full, with the rest retrieved from reference TRBV15 and TRBJ1-1, is DAMVIQNPRYQVTQFGKPVTLSCSQTLNHNVMYWYQQKSSQAPKLLFHYYDKDFNNEADTPDNFQSRRPNTSFCFLDIRSPGLGDTAMYLCATSRTRANTEAFFGQGTRLTVV.

The rearrangement links TRBV19 to TRBJ2-7; TRBD2 matches 10 bases. V lost 4 bases and J lost 6; bases outside the gene matches: 3. The CDR3 runs 13 residues. Looked up from germline, CDR1 is LNHDA and CDR2 is SQIVND (reference sequence). In nucleotides, the CDR3 is TGTGCCAGTAGTAACGTAGCGGGAGGCGAGCAGTACTTC. As protein: CASSNVAGGEQYF.

V gene TRBV29-1 combines with J gene TRBJ1-1; perhaps TRBD1 as D (5 bases). Germline CDR1 reads SQVTM; CDR2 reads ANQGSEA. V lost 5 bases and J lost 5, with 9 bases in between. This CDR3 is 11 amino acids long. The CDR3 DNA follows: TGCAGCGTTCAGGGTAGAACTGAAGCTTTCTTT. It encodes CSVQGRTEAFF.